This TCR beta chain was observed in a study of cytomegalovirus exposure and HLA in healthy donors. Notes on the study in general: Rare TCR sequences predominated, though certain public TCRs were found in many donors.

On this clone: Its antigen remains unknown.

The PCR made use of 60 Vbeta and 13 Jbeta primers. This table comes from immunoSEQ multiplex PCR, and its TCRdb copy is limited to in-frame clones, with some not included. Seen here are approximately 110,000 clones, approximately 83% observed once, and the top ten hold 2% to 3%. CDR3 length equals 15 residues. With V trimmed by 3 bases and J by 3 bases, 5 bases remained unmatched. In germline, CDR1 is SGHTA, CDR2 FQGNSA. The rearrangement links TRBV7-2 to TRBJ2-5; 9 bases are shared with TRBD2. Specimen: PBMCs. This TCR was sampled from a young woman in good health and CMV-seronegative. Written as DNA, the CDR3 is TGTGCCAGCAGCTTTCTTGCTAGCGGGGAAGAGACCCAGTACTTC. Its translation: CASSFLASGEETQYF.